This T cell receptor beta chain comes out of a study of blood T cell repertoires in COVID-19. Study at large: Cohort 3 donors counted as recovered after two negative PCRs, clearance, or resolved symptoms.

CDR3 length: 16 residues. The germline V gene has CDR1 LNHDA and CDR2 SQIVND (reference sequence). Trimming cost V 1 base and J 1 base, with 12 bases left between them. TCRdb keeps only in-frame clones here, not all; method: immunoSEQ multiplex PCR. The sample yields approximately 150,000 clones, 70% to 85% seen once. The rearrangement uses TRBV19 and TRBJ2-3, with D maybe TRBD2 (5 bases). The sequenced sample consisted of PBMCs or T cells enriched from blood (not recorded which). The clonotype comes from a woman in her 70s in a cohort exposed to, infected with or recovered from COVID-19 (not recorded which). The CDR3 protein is CASSIVRLRGTDTQYF. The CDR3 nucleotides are TGTGCCAGTAGTATAGTTCGCCTGAGGGGCACAGATACGCAGTATTTT.